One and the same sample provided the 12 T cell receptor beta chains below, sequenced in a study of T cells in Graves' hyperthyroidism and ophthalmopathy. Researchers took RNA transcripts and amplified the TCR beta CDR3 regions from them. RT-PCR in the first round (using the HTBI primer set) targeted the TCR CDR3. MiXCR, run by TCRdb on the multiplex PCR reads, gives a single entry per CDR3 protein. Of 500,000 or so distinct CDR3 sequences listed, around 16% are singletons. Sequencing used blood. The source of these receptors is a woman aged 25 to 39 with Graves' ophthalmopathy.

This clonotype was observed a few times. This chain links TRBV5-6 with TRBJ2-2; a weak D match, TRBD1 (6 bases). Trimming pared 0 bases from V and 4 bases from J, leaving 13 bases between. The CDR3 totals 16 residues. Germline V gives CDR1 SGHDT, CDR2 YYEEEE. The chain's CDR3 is CASSLATGNPTGELFF. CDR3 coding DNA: TGTGCCAGCAGCTTGGCGACAGGTAACCCCACCGGGGAGCTGTTTTTT. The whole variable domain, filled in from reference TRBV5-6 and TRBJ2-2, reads DAGVTQSPTHLIKTRGQQVTLRCSPKSGHDTVSWYQQALGQGPQFIFQYYEEEERQRGNFPDRFSGHQFPNYSSELNVNALLLGDSALYLCASSLATGNPTGELFFGEGSRLTVL.

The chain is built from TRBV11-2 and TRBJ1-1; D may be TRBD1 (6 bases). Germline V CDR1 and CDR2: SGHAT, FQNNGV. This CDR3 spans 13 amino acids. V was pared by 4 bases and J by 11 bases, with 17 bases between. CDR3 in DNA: TGTGCCAGCAGCTCCAACCTACAGGGCCGGGCTTTCTTT. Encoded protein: CASSSNLQGRAFF. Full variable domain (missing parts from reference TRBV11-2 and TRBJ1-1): EAGVAQSPRYKIIEKRQSVAFWCNPISGHATLYWYQQILGQGPKLLIQFQNNGVVDDSQLPKDRFSAERLKGVDSTLKIQPAKLEDSAVYLCASSSNLQGRAFFGQGTRLTVV.

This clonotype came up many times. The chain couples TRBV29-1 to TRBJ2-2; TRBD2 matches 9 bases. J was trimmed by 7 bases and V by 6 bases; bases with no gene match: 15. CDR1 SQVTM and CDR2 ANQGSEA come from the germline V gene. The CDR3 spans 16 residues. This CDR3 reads CSVQTGGRAFGGELFF. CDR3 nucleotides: TGCAGCGTCCAGACCGGCGGGAGGGCATTTGGCGGGGAGCTGTTTTTT.

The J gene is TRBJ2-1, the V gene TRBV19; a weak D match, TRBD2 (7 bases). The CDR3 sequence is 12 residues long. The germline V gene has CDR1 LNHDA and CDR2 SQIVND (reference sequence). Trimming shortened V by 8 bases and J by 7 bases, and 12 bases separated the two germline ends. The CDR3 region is CASQQGLNEQFF. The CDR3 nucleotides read TGTGCCAGTCAACAGGGACTAAATGAGCAGTTCTTC.

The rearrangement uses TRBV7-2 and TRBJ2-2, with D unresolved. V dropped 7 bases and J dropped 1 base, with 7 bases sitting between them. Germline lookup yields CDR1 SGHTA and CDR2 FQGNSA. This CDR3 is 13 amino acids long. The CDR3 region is CASTIMNTGELFF. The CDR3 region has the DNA TGTGCCAGCACCATCATGAACACCGGGGAGCTGTTTTTT.

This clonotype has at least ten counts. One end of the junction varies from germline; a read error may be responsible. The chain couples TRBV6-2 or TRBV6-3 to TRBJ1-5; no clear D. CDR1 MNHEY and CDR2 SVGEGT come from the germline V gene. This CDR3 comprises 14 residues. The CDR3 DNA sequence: TGTGCCAGCAGTTACTTAGGAGGTACCTGGCCCAGCATTTTT. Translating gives CASSYLGGTWPSIF.

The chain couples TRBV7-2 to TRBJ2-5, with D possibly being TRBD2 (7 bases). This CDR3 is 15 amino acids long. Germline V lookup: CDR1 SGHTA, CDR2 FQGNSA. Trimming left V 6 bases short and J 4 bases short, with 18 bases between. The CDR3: CASSRGGGLTETQYF. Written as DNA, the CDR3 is TGTGCCAGCAGTAGAGGGGGGGGCCTCACAGAGACCCAGTACTTC.

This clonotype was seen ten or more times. The CDR3 nucleotides are TGTGCCAGCAGCCCTGGGACTAGCATCAACACCGGGGAGCTGTTTTTT. Translating it yields CASSPGTSINTGELFF. The chain employs TRBV12-3 or TRBV12-4 and TRBJ2-2, with TRBD2 matching 9 bases. Losses at the gene ends were 6 bases for V and 2 bases for J; bases not matched to a gene: 7. CDR3 length: 16 amino acids.

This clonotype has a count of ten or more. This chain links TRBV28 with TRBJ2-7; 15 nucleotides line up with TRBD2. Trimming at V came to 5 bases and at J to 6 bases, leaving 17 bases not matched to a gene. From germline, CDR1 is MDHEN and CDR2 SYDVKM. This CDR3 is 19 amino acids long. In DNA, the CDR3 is TGTGCCAGCAGTCCCCCCAGGACTAGCGGGAGGGGATCCAGGGGCGAGCAGTACTTC. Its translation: CASSPPRTSGRGSRGEQYF.

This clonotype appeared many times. CDR3 loop: CASREGRADEQYF. CDR3 coding DNA: TGTGCCAGCAGGGAGGGGAGGGCCGACGAGCAGTACTTC. This chain joins TRBV2 and TRBJ2-7, with 7 bases aligning to TRBD2. The junction had 7 bases not matched to a gene; V was cut back by 6 bases and J by 5 bases. The CDR3 extends over 13 amino acids. Germline V gives CDR1 SNHLY, CDR2 FYNNEI.

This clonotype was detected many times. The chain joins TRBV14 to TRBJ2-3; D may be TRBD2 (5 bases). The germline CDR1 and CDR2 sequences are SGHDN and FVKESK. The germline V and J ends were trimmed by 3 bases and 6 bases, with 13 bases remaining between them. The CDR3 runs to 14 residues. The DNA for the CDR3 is TGTGCCAGCAGCCACAGCGGACGGAGCGATACGCAGTATTTT. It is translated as CASSHSGRSDTQYF.

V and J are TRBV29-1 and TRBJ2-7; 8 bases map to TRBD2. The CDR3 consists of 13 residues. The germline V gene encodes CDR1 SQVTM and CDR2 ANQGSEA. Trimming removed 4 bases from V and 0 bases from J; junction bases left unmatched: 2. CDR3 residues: CSVGLASSYEQYF. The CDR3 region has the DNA TGCAGCGTTGGACTAGCGAGCTCCTACGAGCAGTACTTC.